These 28 T cell receptor beta chains originate from one sample sequenced in a study of shared clonotypes between healthy human individuals. Method: immunoSEQ multiplex PCR; TCRdb's copy keeps in-frame clones and lacks some. Counted here are some 500,000 clones, approximately 95% occurring once; the ten biggest clones make up under 0.065%. Sequenced sample: naive CD4+ T cells sorted from blood. Subset reported: CD45RA+ positively selected. The receptors were sampled from a woman in her twenties or thirties in good health.

The chain uses TRBV4-1 and TRBJ1-2; D gene ambiguous. This CDR3 comprises 15 residues. In germline, CDR1 is MGHRA, CDR2 YSYEKL. V shed 0 bases and J shed 2 bases, with 10 bases lying between them. The CDR3 loop is CASSQDWMENYGYTF. CDR3 DNA: TGCGCCAGCAGCCAAGATTGGATGGAAAACTATGGCTACACCTTC.

The chain is built from TRBV28 and TRBJ2-7; D gene unclear. V lost 6 bases, J lost 1 base, and 13 bases lay in between. Germline V gene lookup returns CDR1 MDHEN and CDR2 SYDVKM. The CDR3 totals 14 residues. The chain's CDR3 is CASRETGSSYEQYF. CDR3 nucleotide sequence: TGTGCCAGCAGAGAGACCGGGTCTTCCTACGAGCAGTACTTC.

The chain links TRBV29-1 to TRBJ2-3, with 9 bases matching TRBD1. Germline V gives CDR1 SQVTM, CDR2 ANQGSEA. The CDR3 contains 16 residues. V gave up 8 bases and J gave up 4 bases; unmatched junction bases: 16. CDR3 bases: TGCAGCTTCAGAGAGACAGGGGGTTGGGGCCCAGATACGCAGTATTTT. This encodes CSFRETGGWGPDTQYF.

This clone occurred a few times. The rearrangement links TRBV19 to TRBJ2-7; a possible D gene is TRBD1 (5 bases). Per the germline V gene, CDR1 is LNHDA and CDR2 is SQIVND (reference sequence). V lost 7 bases and J lost 0, with 10 bases in between. This CDR3 comprises 13 residues. CDR3 coding DNA: TGTGCCAGTACAGGGCTGAACTCCTACGAGCAGTACTTC. Encoded protein: CASTGLNSYEQYF.

V usage is TRBV5-6 and J usage is TRBJ1-3; D remains ambiguous. With 0 bases removed from V and 2 bases from J, the gap between germline ends came to 6 bases. CDR3 length equals 14 residues. The germline CDR1 and CDR2 sequences are SGHDT and YYEEEE. The CDR3 here is CASSLGRTGNTIYF. The CDR3 DNA reads as TGTGCCAGCAGCTTGGGTAGGACTGGAAACACCATATATTTT.

The genes are TRBV9 and TRBJ2-7; D call uncertain. V lost 0 bases to trimming and J lost 7 bases, with 11 bases between them. The CDR3 contains 13 residues. Germline values: CDR1 SGDLS, CDR2 YYNGEE. As DNA, the CDR3 is TGTGCCAGCAGCGTAGTCCTCCTTGGGGAGCAGTACTTC. Translation gives CASSVVLLGEQYF.

This rearrangement joins TRBV19 to TRBJ2-7, with 10 bases identical to TRBD2. The CDR3 totals 14 residues. CDR1 is LNHDA and CDR2 is SQIVND in the germline V gene (reference sequence). V was clipped by 4 bases and J by 0 bases; unmatched bases: 0. CDR3 DNA: TGTGCCAGTAGTAGACTAGCGGGCTCCTACGAGCAGTACTTC. The encoded protein is CASSRLAGSYEQYF.

The count of this clone is one. The gene calls are TRBV5-1 and TRBJ2-3, with 10 bases matching TRBD2. The V gene end was trimmed by 1 base and the J gene end by 2 bases; junction bases not matched to a gene: 4. The CDR3 is 16 amino acids. The germline CDR1 and CDR2 sequences are SGHRS and YFSETQ. In DNA, the CDR3 is TGCGCCAGCAGCTTGTATGGGACTAGCGCCACAGATACGCAGTATTTT. This encodes CASSLYGTSATDTQYF.

The rearrangement uses TRBV7-3 and TRBJ2-7; D gene ambiguous. Germline assignment: CDR1 SGHTA and CDR2 FQGTGA. Trimming stripped 4 bases from V and 2 bases from J, with 6 bases between. CDR3 length equals 12 residues. This chain's CDR3 is CASSSNPYEQYF. DNA for the CDR3: TGTGCCAGCAGCTCCAACCCCTACGAGCAGTACTTC.

The chain combines TRBV7-2 with TRBJ2-7; D perhaps matches TRBD2 (5 bases). Germline V gene data show CDR1 as SGHTA and CDR2 as FQGNSA. Trimming pared 3 bases from V and 2 bases from J, leaving 14 bases between. The CDR3 has 15 amino acids. CDR3 sequence reads: CASSFTGLRPYEQYF. CDR3 sequence (DNA): TGTGCCAGCAGCTTTACGGGGTTGAGGCCCTACGAGCAGTACTTC.

This sequence joins TRBV5-1 and TRBJ2-1; 10 bases fit TRBD2. The J segment lost 2 bases and the V segment lost 4 bases, leaving 6 bases of the junction unmatched. The germline V gene encodes CDR1 SGHRS and CDR2 YFSETQ. This CDR3 spans 16 amino acids. The CDR3, as DNA: TGCGCCAGCAGCGATAGCGGGAGGATACCCTACAATGAGCAGTTCTTC. Protein product: CASSDSGRIPYNEQFF.

The chain carries TRBV2 and TRBJ1-5, with 7 nucleotides matching TRBD1. Germline CDR1 reads SNHLY; CDR2 reads FYNNEI. The J segment lost 4 bases and the V segment lost 6 bases, leaving 9 bases of the junction unmatched. CDR3 length: 15 amino acids. CDR3 in DNA: TGTGCCAGCAGCGCCCATGACAGGGTGAATCAGCCCCAGCATTTT. This sequence encodes CASSAHDRVNQPQHF. The complete variable domain, with remaining parts taken from reference TRBV2 and TRBJ1-5, reads EPEVTQTPSHQVTQMGQEVILRCVPISNHLYFYWYRQILGQKVEFLVSFYNNEISEKSEIFDDQFSVERPDGSNFTLKIRSTKLEDSAMYFCASSAHDRVNQPQHFGDGTRLSIL.

The rearrangement joins TRBV18 to TRBJ2-3, with 7 bases that match TRBD1. The V gene end was trimmed by 5 bases and the J gene end by 1 base; junction bases not matched to a gene: 6. The CDR3 is 15 amino acids. Germline CDR1 and CDR2: KGHSH and LQKENI. In nucleotides, the CDR3 is TGTGCCAGCTCATTCGACAGGGTGGGCACAGATACGCAGTATTTT. This codes for CASSFDRVGTDTQYF.

The chain employs TRBV7-2 and TRBJ1-1; D gene unclear. Trimming shortened V by 3 bases and J by 2 bases, and 13 bases separated the two germline ends. There are 15 residues in the CDR3. In germline, CDR1 is SGHTA, CDR2 FQGNSA. The CDR3 sequence: CASSFEGSPNTEAFF. CDR3 sequence (DNA): TGTGCCAGCAGCTTCGAGGGCAGCCCTAACACTGAAGCTTTCTTT.

The J gene is TRBJ2-5, the V gene TRBV2; D gene ambiguous. V was shortened by 8 bases and J by 5 bases, with 15 bases between the two germline ends. This CDR3 region has 13 residues. Germline CDR1 SNHLY, CDR2 FYNNEI. The CDR3, as DNA: TGTGCCAGCGCCCCAGTTTCGAGGGAGACCCAGTACTTC. Residues: CASAPVSRETQYF.

This sequence joins TRBV5-4 and TRBJ2-1, with a tentative D call TRBD1 (6 bases). Germline assignment: CDR1 SGHNT and CDR2 YYREEE (reference sequence). This CDR3 contains 15 residues. Trimming stripped 1 base from V and 7 bases from J, with 15 bases between. The CDR3 protein is CASSLQGPFPNEQFF. The DNA for the CDR3 is TGTGCCAGCAGCTTGCAGGGGCCCTTTCCGAATGAGCAGTTCTTC.

This clone came up once. The CDR3 DNA reads TGTGCCAGCAGCTCCTCCCGGGTGAGGGTTGCGGGCTACACCTTC. Amino acid sequence: CASSSSRVRVAGYTF. V and J are TRBV5-6 and TRBJ1-2; D remains unclear. Trimming shortened V by 3 bases and J by 8 bases, and 20 bases separated the two germline ends. This CDR3 has 15 amino acids. From germline, CDR1 is SGHDT and CDR2 YYEEEE.

V usage is TRBV4-1 and J usage is TRBJ2-2, with TRBD1 identical over 7 bases. Germline V CDR1 and CDR2: MGHRA, YSYEKL. This CDR3 is 17 amino acids long. Unmatched junction bases numbered 13, after V lost 9 bases and J lost 0 bases. The DNA of the CDR3 is TGCGCCAGTCAGTGGGGAAAAGGGGGCCCGAACACCGGGGAGCTGTTTTTT. Protein: CASQWGKGGPNTGELFF.

The chain is built from TRBV19 and TRBJ1-5; no clear D. The germline gives CDR1 LNHDA, CDR2 SQIVND (reference sequence). Between the trimmed V and J ends, which lost 3 bases and 7 bases, there was a span of 19 bases. CDR3 length: 16 amino acids. Here the CDR3 DNA reads TGTGCCAGTAGTATGATTAGGGCTACCCATGGACAGCCCCAGCATTTT. Its translation: CASSMIRATHGQPQHF.

The chain recombines TRBV5-1 with TRBJ1-4, with D unclear. The ends were cut back, 0 bases at V and 0 bases at J, with 6 bases in the middle. The CDR3 consists of 15 residues. The germline V gene has CDR1 SGHRS and CDR2 YFSETQ. The CDR3, as DNA: TGCGCCAGCAGCTTGGGACACACAACTAATGAAAAACTGTTTTTT. Amino acid sequence: CASSLGHTTNEKLFF.

The chain couples TRBV6-5 to TRBJ2-7; 8 nucleotides match TRBD2. In germline, CDR1 is MNHEY, CDR2 SVGAGI. The trim removed 0 bases at V and 1 base at J, leaving 2 bases unmatched. The CDR3 covers 15 residues. The CDR3 sequence is CASSYSVAGSYEQYF. The DNA for the CDR3 is TGTGCCAGCAGTTACTCAGTAGCGGGGTCCTACGAGCAGTACTTC.

The genes are TRBV5-4 and TRBJ1-4; D call uncertain. CDR1 and CDR2 from the germline V gene are SGHNT and YYREEE (reference sequence). Between the trimmed V and J ends, which lost 4 bases and 0 bases, there was a span of 16 bases. This CDR3 comprises 17 residues. The CDR3 sequence is CASSRGLASATNEKLFF. The CDR3 DNA sequence: TGTGCCAGCAGCCGAGGTTTGGCCTCGGCAACTAATGAAAAACTGTTTTTT.

The chain combines TRBV5-4 with TRBJ2-7; 10 bases line up with TRBD2. Germline V gene sequence: CDR1 SGHNT, CDR2 YYREEE (reference sequence). The CDR3 extends over 15 amino acids. V was pared by 3 bases and J by 5 bases, with 8 bases of the junction left unmatched. In DNA form, the CDR3 reads TGTGCCAGCAGCTCCGGGGTAGCGGGAGGTGACGAGCAGTACTTC. This translates into CASSSGVAGGDEQYF.

V gene TRBV6-1 combines with J gene TRBJ2-5, with TRBD2 matching 11 bases. The CDR3 has 17 residues. The V gene end was trimmed by 1 base and the J gene end by 3 bases; junction bases not matched to a gene: 7. Germline CDR1 reads MNHNS; CDR2 reads SASEGT. This CDR3 is CASSEEIGLAGKETQYF. CDR3 nucleotide sequence: TGTGCCAGCAGTGAAGAGATAGGACTAGCGGGCAAAGAGACCCAGTACTTC.

The gene calls are TRBV29-1 and TRBJ2-7; 8 bases are shared with TRBD2. CDR1 and CDR2 from the germline V gene are SQVTM and ANQGSEA. The CDR3 extends over 11 amino acids. V lost 7 bases, J lost 4 bases, and 3 bases stayed unmatched. The CDR3, as DNA: TGCAGCGCGGGGACTAGTTACGAGCAGTACTTC. As protein: CSAGTSYEQYF.

This sequence joins TRBV27 and TRBJ1-2; TRBD1 agrees at 10 bases. The CDR3 loop spans 14 amino acids. The V gene end was trimmed by 6 bases and the J gene end by 4 bases; junction bases not matched to a gene: 5. Per the germline V gene, CDR1 is MNHEY and CDR2 is SMNVEV (reference sequence). Here the CDR3 DNA reads TGTGCCAGCAGGGGGACAGGGGCCGGCTATGGCTACACCTTC. Protein sequence: CASRGTGAGYGYTF.

The chain carries TRBV28 and TRBJ2-7, with TRBD2 matching 15 bases. From germline, CDR1 is MDHEN and CDR2 SYDVKM. V dropped 4 bases and J dropped 5; count of bases not matched to a gene: 3. CDR3 length: 15 residues. The CDR3 coding sequence is TGTGCCAGCAGTTCGGGACTAGCGGGAGGTGACGAGCAGTACTTC. Protein product: CASSSGLAGGDEQYF.

The chain has TRBV2 and TRBJ1-1; D gene ambiguous. The CDR3 is 13 amino acids. Germline V gives CDR1 SNHLY, CDR2 FYNNEI. Deletions cut 4 bases from V and 12 bases from J, with 18 bases between. As DNA, the CDR3 is TGTGCCAGCAGTGCTTATTCCGGACTGGCTCCTTTCTTT. It translates to CASSAYSGLAPFF.